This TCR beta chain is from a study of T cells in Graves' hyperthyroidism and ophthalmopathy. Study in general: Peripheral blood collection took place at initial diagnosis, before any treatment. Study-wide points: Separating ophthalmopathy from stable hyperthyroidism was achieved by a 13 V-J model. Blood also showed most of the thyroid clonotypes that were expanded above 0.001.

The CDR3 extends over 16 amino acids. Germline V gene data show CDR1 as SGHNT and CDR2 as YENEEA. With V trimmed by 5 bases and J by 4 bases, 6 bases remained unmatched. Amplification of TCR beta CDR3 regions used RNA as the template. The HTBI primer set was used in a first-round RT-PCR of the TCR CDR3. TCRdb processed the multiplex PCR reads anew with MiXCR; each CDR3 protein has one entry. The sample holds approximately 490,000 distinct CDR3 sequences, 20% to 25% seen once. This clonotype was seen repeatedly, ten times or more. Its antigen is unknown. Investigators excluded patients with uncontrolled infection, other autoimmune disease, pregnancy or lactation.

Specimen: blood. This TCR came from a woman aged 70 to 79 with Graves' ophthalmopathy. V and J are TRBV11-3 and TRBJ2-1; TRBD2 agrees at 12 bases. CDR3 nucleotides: TGTGCCAGCAGCCCTAGGACTAGCGGGGCATACAATGAGCAGTTCTTC. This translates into CASSPRTSGAYNEQFF. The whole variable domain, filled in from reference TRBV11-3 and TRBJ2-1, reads EAGVVQSPRYKIIEKKQPVAFWCNPISGHNTLYWYLQNLGQGPELLIRYENEEAVDDSQLPKDRFSAERLKGVDSTLKIQPAELGDSAVYLCASSPRTSGAYNEQFFGPGTRLTVL.